This entry is about one T cell receptor (beta chain). It lacks a known antigen. Base qualities are not at hand, and no much larger clone is one base apart. The donors were healthy, HIV-negative adults with no recently reported acute infections or vaccinations. Only Caucasian adults living in Nashville, Tennessee, USA were represented among the donors. CD4+ T cells were enriched by magnetic negative selection; naive cells were then positively selected on CD45RA, and the negative fraction formed the memory subset. After blood collection by leukapheresis, PBMCs were isolated using Ficoll-Histopaque density gradient centrifugation and then cryopreserved in the vapor phase of liquid nitrogen. Analytical flow cytometry was used to check the purity and quantity of each magnetically sorted T cell population. Each sorted fraction had its genomic DNA isolated and then quantified by UV absorbance on a Nanodrop 2000c.

Ends trimmed: V by 3 bases, J by 5 bases; bases unmatched to a gene: 2. The CDR3 has 14 amino acids, counting the end cysteine and phenylalanine. Only the CDR3 DNA is retained, 42 bases long and in frame from the first base. Sequences SGHRS (CDR1) and YFSETQ (CDR2) are obtained from the germline V gene. The entry originates in a study of shared clonotypes between healthy human individuals (dated by TCRdb to the early 2020s). With regard to the full study: Three men and two women, aged 18 to 49 years, made up the cohort. For each donor, CD4 naive and CD4 memory were each given three plates, CD8 naive was given two plates, and CD8 memory was given one plate. To estimate repertoire size and how much clonotypes are shared between individuals, the study performed deep sequencing of blood TCR repertoires from five healthy adults. Different laboratories and diverse techniques were used to prepare libraries and sequence TCR repertoires, to increase sequencing depth and limit assay-specific biases. Leukapheresis yielded between about 0.94 and 9.5 billion PBMCs per donor.

On the study overall, not on this receptor specifically: Based on pairwise subsampling, the degree of clonotype sharing among donors was expected to be affected by sequencing depth. Because the study included only a small number of donors, the genetic and exposure-history diversity represented was limited. Only blood was sampled, and tissue TCR repertoires likely differ from those in blood. Roughly 5% of naive CD4, approximately 3.7% of naive CD8, roughly 2.4% of memory CD4, and about 0.4% of memory CD8 clonotypes were shared across four donors. Estimated clonotype richness was generally larger for naive than for memory subsets. Higher generation probabilities were observed for clonotypes shared by all four sorted-subset donors than for non-shared clonotypes. Incomplete sequencing was indicated by rarefaction of sorted-subset datasets, despite the large sequencing depth.

Using the deep immunoSEQ assay, multiplex PCR amplified TCR CDR3 regions from genomic DNA. For each cell subset, the extracted genomic DNA was distributed evenly across all wells of several immunoSEQ 96-well plates, and each plate served as one replicate. For sorted subsets, 200 to 250 ng of genomic DNA, equivalent to 25,000 to 35,000 T cell genomes, went into each replicate PCR. Purified libraries were quantified with a Qubit 3.0 fluorometer, sized on a Bioanalyzer 2100, and re-quantified with the KAPA Library Quantification kit. Each immunoSEQ 96-well plate was sequenced on its own single-read 150-cycle Illumina NextSeq 550 flow cell. On the study's bioinformatics: The immunoSEQ output contained only junctional sequences without quality scores, so filtering could not match that applied to full-length reads. To assign V/J genes and CDR3, sequences were annotated against IMGT germline references using PyIR, a Python wrapper for IgBLAST v1.9. Reads were filtered out if the reads had weak V/J assignments (E-value above 1e-6), no CDR3, stop codons, out-of-frame junctions, or ambiguous translated residues. A V3J clonotype was defined by an identical inferred V gene, J gene, and CDR3 amino acid sequence. Percentage overlap between repertoires was computed as shared unique clonotypes divided by the size of the smaller repertoire. Richness of each repertoire was evaluated using RTK rarefaction, the Chao1 estimator, and Recon v2.1 estimates of unobserved clonotypes. Generation probabilities for all TCRbeta clonotypes obtained by the gDNA method from a few donors were computed using OLGA. Not all clones reach the TCRdb copy of this immuneACCESS table, which keeps in-frame sequences only. Checked studies attribute under half of the gap to unresolved V genes and leave the rest unexplained. The V and J calls and clone size come from that table; D and trimming were worked out from the DNA. This sample comprises roughly 1 million clones, about 70% of them detected only once. Of the sample, approximately 1.5% falls within the top ten clones.

Sequencing used memory CD4+ T cells sorted from blood. The meaning of the sample's cell subset or site label: CD45RA-negative fraction. The rearranged chain carries TRBV5-1 and TRBJ1-4, with 9 central nucleotides matching TRBD1. The receptor was derived from a man between 18 and 29 years old in good health. The nucleotides are TGCGCCAGCAGCTCAGACAGGGGGAATGAAAAACTGTTTTTT. This codes for CASSSDRGNEKLFF.